This TCR beta chain originates from a study of cytomegalovirus exposure and HLA in healthy donors. In the PCR, 60 Vbeta and 13 Jbeta primers were used. Data came from immunoSEQ multiplex PCR; TCRdb stores just in-frame clones and leaves some out. The table records some 160,000 clones, about 72% of them present only once. This clone was found a few times. The target antigen is unknown. General study points: Based on reports, TCR beta sequences accurately predicted HLA-A and HLA-B alleles for most subjects. Specificity for CMV antigens was confirmed in vitro for three of the CMV-associated chains.

V dropped 2 bases and J dropped 6; count of bases not matched to a gene: 4. CDR3 size: 14 residues. CDR1 and CDR2 (germline): LNHDA, SQIVND (reference sequence). This chain joins TRBV19 and TRBJ1-5, with 7 bases identical to TRBD1. The TCR originated in a man aged 55-75 years in good health and CMV-seronegative. The material sequenced was PBMCs. The DNA of the CDR3 is TGTGCCAGTAGTATAAAAGGGGGCGGTCAGCCCCAGCATTTT. As protein: CASSIKGGGQPQHF.